This T cell receptor beta chain was recorded in a study of blood T cell repertoires in COVID-19 (dated by TCRdb to about 2020). Broadly, across the study: Samples covering the acute and convalescent phases of COVID-19 were provided by collaborators in the United States, Italy and Spain. The repertoires were released in a freely available public database intended as a resource for research on the immune response to SARS-CoV-2. The prospective study material was composed of cDNA or gDNA derived from T cells, B-cell-depleted T cells, or PBMCs. Subjects who had been exposed to COVID-19, were actively infected with it, or had recovered from it provided the deeply sampled blood TCRbeta repertoires that made up the dataset. Samples came from the ongoing ImmuneRACE study (first 160 participants) plus 1,254 subjects from 6 global collaborators. HLA class I and class II types, where available, came from metadata supplied by the sample provider rather than from assay-based typing. Sample metadata almost always included a de-identified subject ID, COVID-19 status, age in years and sex.

In the case of this clone: The specificity of this receptor is unknown. Base qualities are not recorded, but no much larger clone differs from it by a single base.

Whole blood was collected in K2EDTA tubes by collaborating institutions according to the institutions' own protocols. For TCRbeta analysis, collaborators shipped samples as frozen whole blood, isolated PBMCs, or DNA extracted from either of those sample types. From cysteine to phenylalanine, the CDR3 is 11 amino acids long. The sequence is cut down to CDR3 DNA, 33 bases in frame from base 1. V is shortened by 5 bases, J by 2 bases, and the region joining them spans 4 bases. TCRbeta CDR3 regions were amplified from genomic DNA using the immunoSEQ Assay, a bias-controlled multiplex PCR. The authors' pipeline ran thus. Nucleated cell counts per sample were estimated from amplification of reference gene primers within the assay. To quantify the absolute abundance of each unique TCRbeta CDR3 rearrangement, sequence reads were collapsed and filtered. For each sample, productive Simpson clonality was calculated as the square root of Simpson's diversity index over productive rearrangements. What TCRdb holds here is the immuneACCESS table cut down to in-frame rearrangements. Part of the clones is not present; checked against another copy, under half of the missing clones reflect an unresolved V gene, and the others are unexplained. From that table come the V and J calls and clone size; the DNA was used to work out D and trimming. Recorded for this sample are roughly 100,000 clones; 87% of them occurred a single time. The ten largest clones represent 6.2% of the sample.

What the work shows at the level of the full study, not this receptor alone: Clinical and demographic metadata were provided uncurated, with the amount varying by source and participant.

The sequenced material came from peripheral blood. This sequence was found in a human donor in a cohort sampled during active COVID-19. Rearrangement joined TRBV12-3 or TRBV12-4 to TRBJ2-7; the D gene is not confidently resolved. The CDR3 reads CASSHTYEQYF. The base sequence is TGTGCCAGCAGTCACACCTACGAGCAGTACTTC.